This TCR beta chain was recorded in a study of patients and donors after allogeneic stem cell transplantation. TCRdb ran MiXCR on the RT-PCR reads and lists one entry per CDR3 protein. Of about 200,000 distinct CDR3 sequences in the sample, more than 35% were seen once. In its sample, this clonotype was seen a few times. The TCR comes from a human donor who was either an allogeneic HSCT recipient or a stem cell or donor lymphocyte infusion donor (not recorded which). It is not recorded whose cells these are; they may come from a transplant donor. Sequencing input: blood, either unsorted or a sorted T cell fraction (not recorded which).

The DNA of the CDR3 is TGTGCCAGTAGTAGCGGACAGGGCACAGATACGCAGTATTTT. Protein: CASSSGQGTDTQYF. The chain is built from TRBV19 and TRBJ2-3; 7 bases match TRBD1. V shed 4 bases and J 1 base; nucleotides not matched to a gene: 2. CDR3 size: 14 residues. Germline CDR1 reads LNHDA; CDR2 reads SQIVND (reference sequence).